Below, 10 T cell receptor beta chains from the same sample are listed, as sequenced in a study of response to subunit inactivated influenza vaccine (dated by TCRdb to 2016 to 2018). Libraries were prepared through RT-PCR. The run used an Illumina HiSeq 2500. TCRdb reprocessing: public reads trimmed at Q25 with fastp, clones called with MiXCR, in-frame beta chains kept. Every CDR3 protein is listed once, alongside the most common genes and DNA of its rows. For this sample there are approximately 570,000 distinct CDR3 sequences; under 9% appear just once. The ten largest clonotypes hold approximately 13% of the sample. Sample: PBMCs from blood, taken around 2 years after vaccination. These receptors were collected from a man aged 45 to 75 who received an inactivated influenza vaccine. Donor details come from another sample of the same person, matched by shared clones.

This clonotype has a count of ten or more. The CDR3 spells CSARSGLAGNNNEQFF. The DNA for the CDR3 is TGCAGTGCTAGGTCAGGACTAGCGGGGAACAACAATGAGCAGTTCTTC. The rearrangement uses TRBV20-1 and TRBJ2-1, with 12 bases lining up with TRBD2. The CDR3 is made up of 16 amino acids. Germline V gene sequence: CDR1 DFQATT, CDR2 SNEGSKA (reference sequence). V was pared by 3 bases and J by 5 bases, with 8 bases of the junction left unmatched.

This clonotype was observed many times. The chain recombines TRBV20-1 with TRBJ1-5; TRBD1 aligns across 9 bases. With V trimmed by 3 bases and J by 6 bases, 3 bases remained unmatched. Germline CDR1 is DFQATT and CDR2 is SNEGSKA (reference sequence). The CDR3 runs to 13 residues. The DNA for the CDR3 is TGCAGTGCTAGCGGGACAGGGTCTCAGCCCCAGCATTTT. Translated, it gives CSASGTGSQPQHF.

This clonotype was detected a few times. This rearrangement joins TRBV7-2 to TRBJ2-1; 12 nucleotides align to TRBD2. The CDR3 runs to 17 residues. Germline CDR1 is SGHTA and CDR2 is FQGNSA. With 2 bases clipped from V and 8 bases from J, the junction kept 10 bases outside the gene matches. CDR3 coding DNA: TGTGCCAGCAGCTTAACGCCTAGCGGGAGGGGGATAGATGAGCAGTTCTTC. Its translation: CASSLTPSGRGIDEQFF.

This clonotype has just a few counts. The rearrangement uses TRBV6-1 and TRBJ2-1, with 9 bases identical to TRBD2. The J segment lost 4 bases and the V segment lost 6 bases, leaving 7 bases of the junction unmatched. Germline CDR1 MNHNS, CDR2 SASEGT. This CDR3 contains 15 residues. This CDR3 is CASRAGTSWYNEQFF. The DNA for the CDR3 is TGTGCCAGCAGGGCCGGGACTAGCTGGTACAATGAGCAGTTCTTC.

This clonotype was seen only a few times. This chain uses TRBV4-3 with TRBJ2-1; D is unresolved. Germline assignment: CDR1 LGHNA and CDR2 YSLEER. The CDR3 has 13 residues. V lost 1 base to trimming and J lost 9 bases, with 10 bases between them. CDR3 amino acids: CASSQGVGGEQFF. The CDR3 coding sequence is TGCGCCAGCAGCCAAGGGGTAGGTGGTGAGCAGTTCTTC.

The V gene is TRBV11-2, the J gene TRBJ2-7; D might be TRBD1 or TRBD2, each matching 6 bases. The CDR3 spans 15 residues. Trimming removed 1 base from V and 5 bases from J, with 15 bases in between. The germline V gene encodes CDR1 SGHAT and CDR2 FQNNGV. Written as DNA, the CDR3 is TGTGCCAGCAGCTTAGGGGGGGCTAGGCTTAACGAGCAGTACTTC. It codes for CASSLGGARLNEQYF.

This clonotype occurred a few times. The chain joins TRBV6-2 or TRBV6-3 to TRBJ2-4; D uncertain. Trimming left V 2 bases short and J 9 bases short, with 8 bases between. Looked up from germline, CDR1 is MNHEY and CDR2 is SVGEGT. The CDR3 extends over 12 amino acids. CDR3 loop: CASSYRSGIQYF. In DNA form, the CDR3 reads TGTGCCAGCAGTTACAGGTCAGGCATTCAGTACTTC.

This clonotype turned up a few times. The rearrangement uses TRBV4-3 and TRBJ2-1, with D perhaps TRBD1 or TRBD2 (5 bases each). The V gene's germline CDR1 is LGHNA and CDR2 YSLEER. The CDR3 consists of 16 residues. V was cut by 4 bases and J by 7 bases, with 20 bases left in between. The CDR3 region is CASSLTSAGTRNEQFF. The CDR3 DNA sequence: TGCGCCAGCAGCCTGACCAGCGCAGGGACCAGAAATGAGCAGTTCTTC.

This clonotype was counted many times. The rearrangement joins TRBV7-2 to TRBJ1-1; TRBD1 aligns across 7 bases. Looked up from germline, CDR1 is SGHTA and CDR2 is FQGNSA. V dropped 5 bases and J dropped 4; count of bases not matched to a gene: 10. There are 15 residues in the CDR3. The CDR3 DNA reads TGTGCCAGCAGCCTCGACAGGGTGGGAGGCACTGAAGCTTTCTTT. The encoded protein is CASSLDRVGGTEAFF.

A few counts support this clonotype. The chain uses TRBV6-2 or TRBV6-3 and TRBJ2-1; D unclear. CDR1 is MNHEY and CDR2 is SVGEGT in the germline V gene. This CDR3 has 17 amino acids. The V and J ends lost 2 bases and 0 bases respectively, with 14 bases between them. As DNA, the CDR3 is TGTGCCAGCAGTTACAATGTGCGGATAAGCTCCTACAATGAGCAGTTCTTC. Encoded protein: CASSYNVRISSYNEQFF.